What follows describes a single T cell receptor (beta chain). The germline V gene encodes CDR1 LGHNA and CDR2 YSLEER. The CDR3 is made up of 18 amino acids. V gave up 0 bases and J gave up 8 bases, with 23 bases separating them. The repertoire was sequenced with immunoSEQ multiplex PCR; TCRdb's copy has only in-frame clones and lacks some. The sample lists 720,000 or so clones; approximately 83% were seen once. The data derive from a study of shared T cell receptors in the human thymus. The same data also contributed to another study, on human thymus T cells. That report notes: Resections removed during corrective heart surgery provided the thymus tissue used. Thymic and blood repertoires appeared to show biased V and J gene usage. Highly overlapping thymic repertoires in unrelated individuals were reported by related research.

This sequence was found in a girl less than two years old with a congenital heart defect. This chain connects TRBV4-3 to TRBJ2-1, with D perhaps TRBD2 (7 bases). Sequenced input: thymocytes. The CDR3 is CASSQDRQRGREEDEQFF. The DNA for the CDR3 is TGCGCCAGCAGCCAAGACCGACAAAGGGGGAGGGAGGAGGATGAGCAGTTCTTC.